Following are 28 T cell receptor beta chains from one sample sequenced in a study of T cells after yellow fever vaccination. TCRdb re-derived calls from the 5' RACE reads in MiXCR, one entry per CDR3 protein. This table has 500,000 to 650,000 distinct CDR3 sequences, roughly an eighth appearing once. The sequencing here drew on PBMCs, taken on the day of the yellow fever booster vaccination. All receptors derive from a man aged 25-45 years who received the YFV17D yellow fever vaccine.

The chain combines TRBV20-1 with TRBJ2-2, with 9 bases that match TRBD2. Trimming took 3 bases from V and 3 from J; bases not matched to a gene: 5. The CDR3 totals 15 residues. The germline CDR1 and CDR2 sequences are DFQATT and SNEGSKA (reference sequence). The CDR3: CSASEAGGYTGELFF. CDR3 bases: TGCAGTGCTAGCGAGGCGGGAGGGTACACCGGGGAGCTGTTTTTT.

The table lists this clonotype with a few counts. V gene TRBV23-1 combines with J gene TRBJ2-5; 12 bases line up with TRBD1. TRBV23-1 is an ORF; its function is uncertain. This CDR3 is 15 amino acids long. J gave up 3 bases and V 6 bases, and 5 bases lay outside the gene matches. The CDR3 coding sequence is TGCGCCAGCAGACCCGGGACAGGGGGCAAAGAGACCCAGTACTTC. Its protein product is CASRPGTGGKETQYF.

This clonotype was counted a few times. The chain has TRBV10-3 and TRBJ1-2; D uncertain. The CDR3 spans 13 residues. Trimming removed 5 bases from V and 3 bases from J, with 10 bases in between. CDR1 is ENHRY, CDR2 SYGVKD, per germline. As DNA, the CDR3 is TGTGCCATCAGTAAGGAGAGCGACTATGGCTACACCTTC. This encodes CAISKESDYGYTF.

This clonotype was detected a few times. The rearrangement joins TRBV20-1 to TRBJ1-5; tentative D call: TRBD1 (6 bases). The CDR3 is 13 amino acids. The V end was cut by 4 bases, the J end by 5 bases, with 12 bases between. CDR1 is DFQATT and CDR2 is SNEGSKA in the germline V gene (reference sequence). The CDR3 coding sequence is TGCAGTGCTACGAAGGGGGGTGATCAGCCCCAGCATTTT. It codes for CSATKGGDQPQHF.

This clonotype was counted only a few times. The CDR3 reads CASSQYNYNEQFF. The CDR3, as DNA: TGTGCCAGCAGCCAATACAACTACAATGAGCAGTTCTTC. V usage is TRBV14 and J usage is TRBJ2-1; no definite D call. V gave up 2 bases and J gave up 3 bases, with 5 bases separating them. The CDR3 contains 13 residues. Germline CDR1 and CDR2: SGHDN and FVKESK.

This clonotype has just a few counts. The rearrangement links TRBV7-9 to TRBJ2-7, with TRBD1 identical over 7 bases. Losses at the gene ends were 2 bases for V and 5 bases for J; bases not matched to a gene: 15. The CDR3 sequence is 17 residues long. Germline CDR1 and CDR2: SEHNR and FQNEAQ (reference sequence). CDR3 sequence: CASSLRGLRGSFDEQYF. Written as DNA, the CDR3 is TGTGCCAGCAGCTTAAGAGGCCTCAGGGGGAGTTTCGACGAGCAGTACTTC.

This clonotype was detected only a few times. This chain links TRBV4-2 with TRBJ2-5; no reliable D call. Germline V lookup: CDR1 LGHNA, CDR2 YNFKEQ. This CDR3 has 14 residues. Trimming pared 3 bases from V and 5 bases from J, leaving 13 bases between. The CDR3 DNA is TGTGCCAGCAGCCATGGCAAAAAAGGGGAGACCCAGTACTTC. Protein product: CASSHGKKGETQYF.

The chain recombines TRBV20-1 with TRBJ2-3, with 11 positions matching TRBD2. From germline, CDR1 is DFQATT and CDR2 SNEGSKA (reference sequence). J lost 2 bases, V lost 1 base, and 8 bases had no gene match. The CDR3 has 17 amino acids. The DNA of the CDR3 is TGCAGTGCTAGAGGAATCCGGACTAGCGGGTCCACAGATACGCAGTATTTT. Residues: CSARGIRTSGSTDTQYF.

This clonotype was detected a few times. CDR3 nucleotides: TGTGCCAGCAGCCTCCGCGCTTCAGGGACCGGGGAGCTGTTTTTT. It yields the protein CASSLRASGTGELFF. The V gene is TRBV12-3 or TRBV12-4, the J gene TRBJ2-2; D might be TRBD1 (5 bases). V lost 6 bases to trimming and J lost 5 bases, with 16 bases between them. The CDR3 covers 15 residues.

V usage is TRBV12-3 or TRBV12-4 and J usage is TRBJ1-5, with D uncertain. The CDR3 covers 16 residues. V lost 3 bases to trimming and J lost 0 bases, with 12 bases between them. The CDR3 bases are TGTGCCAGCAGTTTTTTCGTCGGCAGTAGCAATCAGCCCCAGCATTTT. Its translation is CASSFFVGSSNQPQHF.

The chain recombines TRBV5-1 with TRBJ2-4, with 7 positions matching TRBD2. Losses at the gene ends were 0 bases for V and 2 bases for J; bases not matched to a gene: 8. Germline V gives CDR1 SGHRS, CDR2 YFSETQ. There are 17 residues in the CDR3. The CDR3 reads CASSLEEPGGSKNIQYF. The DNA of the CDR3 is TGCGCCAGCAGCTTGGAGGAACCGGGAGGATCCAAAAACATTCAGTACTTC. Combining the CDR3 with reference TRBV5-1 and TRBJ2-4 gives the whole variable domain KAGVTQTPRYLIKTRGQQVTLSCSPISGHRSVSWYQQTPGQGLQFLFEYFSETQRNKGNFPGRFSGRQFSNSRSEMNVSTLELGDSALYLCASSLEEPGGSKNIQYFGAGTRLSVL.

This clonotype was counted ten times or more. The chain has TRBV29-1 and TRBJ2-5, with a possible D match to TRBD2 (6 bases). V was clipped by 7 bases and J by 2 bases, with 14 bases between them. The CDR3 is 13 amino acids. CDR1 and CDR2 (germline): SQVTM, ANQGSEA. The chain's CDR3 is CSGRGPGQETQYF. CDR3 nucleotide sequence: TGCAGCGGGAGGGGCCCAGGACAAGAGACCCAGTACTTC.

This clonotype appeared a few times. The chain joins TRBV5-1 to TRBJ2-3; the D is unclear. Germline CDR1 and CDR2: SGHRS and YFSETQ. CDR3 length: 13 amino acids. Trimming took off 4 bases at V and 6 bases at J, with 12 bases between the two ends. The CDR3 bases are TGCGCCAGCAGCCGGGCGCTCCAGGATACGCAGTATTTT. Encoded protein: CASSRALQDTQYF. Looking up the rest from reference TRBV5-1 and TRBJ2-3 gives the full variable domain: KAGVTQTPRYLIKTRGQQVTLSCSPISGHRSVSWYQQTPGQGLQFLFEYFSETQRNKGNFPGRFSGRQFSNSRSEMNVSTLELGDSALYLCASSRALQDTQYFGPGTRLTVL.

This clonotype came up many times. V usage is TRBV5-1 and J usage is TRBJ2-7; 8 nucleotides line up with TRBD1. V lost 2 bases to trimming and J lost 3 bases; unmatched junction nucleotides: 7. The CDR3 spans 15 residues. Germline loops: CDR1 SGHRS, CDR2 YFSETQ. CDR3 sequence: CASSLFGDRSYEQYF. The CDR3 DNA is TGCGCCAGCAGCTTATTTGGGGACAGGAGCTACGAGCAGTACTTC.

The J gene is TRBJ1-6, the V gene TRBV3-1, with D unclear. In germline, CDR1 is LGHDT, CDR2 YNNKEL (reference sequence). V lost 0 bases, J lost 8 bases, and 5 bases lay in between. The CDR3 length is 13 residues. CDR3 nucleotides: TGTGCCAGCAGCCAAGAGTCGGATTCACCCCTCCACTTT. Translating it yields CASSQESDSPLHF.

In regard to this clonotype: Germline and junction disagree at one end, which may indicate a read error. The chain recombines TRBV7-9 with TRBJ1-5; D not certain. CDR1 is SEHNR, CDR2 FQNEAQ, per germline (reference sequence). This CDR3 contains 13 residues. The CDR3 DNA reads TGTTCCAGCAGCTTAGCCGGGTTGGAGCCCCAGCATTTT. This sequence encodes CSSSLAGLEPQHF.

The V gene is TRBV20-1, the J gene TRBJ2-2; no reliable D call. CDR3 length: 13 amino acids. Trimming cost V 2 bases and J 0 bases, with 4 bases left between them. Germline CDR1 DFQATT, CDR2 SNEGSKA (reference sequence). In DNA form, the CDR3 reads TGCAGTGCTAGAAAACCGAACACCGGGGAGCTGTTTTTT. Translated, it gives CSARKPNTGELFF.

This clonotype was picked up a small number of times. CDR3 in amino acids: CASSSVPADTQYF. The DNA for the CDR3 is TGTGCCAGCAGCTCCGTCCCCGCAGATACGCAGTATTTT. The chain joins TRBV11-2 to TRBJ2-3; D unclear. The CDR3 has 13 amino acids. Germline CDR1 reads SGHAT; CDR2 reads FQNNGV. Trimming stripped 4 bases from V and 4 bases from J, with 9 bases between.

This chain joins TRBV24-1 and TRBJ1-2; D perhaps matches TRBD1 (5 bases). CDR1 and CDR2 from the germline V gene are KGHDR and SFDVKD. The length of the CDR3 is 13 residues. Trimming pared 5 bases from V and 4 bases from J, leaving 10 bases between. This chain's CDR3 is CATSARGGYGYTF. The CDR3 DNA reads as TGTGCCACCAGTGCGAGGGGCGGCTATGGCTACACCTTC.

This clonotype has at least ten counts. This chain links TRBV20-1 with TRBJ2-3; D is undetermined. The CDR3 is made up of 14 amino acids. Deletions cut 3 bases from V and 1 base from J, with 11 bases between. Germline CDR1 DFQATT, CDR2 SNEGSKA (reference sequence). CDR3: CSASPAARTDTQYF. In DNA, the CDR3 is TGCAGTGCTAGTCCAGCAGCTCGCACAGATACGCAGTATTTT.

The genes are TRBV19 and TRBJ2-2; D perhaps matches TRBD1 (5 bases). The V end lost 7 bases, the J end lost 4 bases, and 13 bases lay between the germline ends. Germline loops: CDR1 LNHDA, CDR2 SQIVND (reference sequence). This CDR3 comprises 14 residues. CDR3 coding DNA: TGTGCCAGTATCTCGACAGAGAGCACCGGGGAGCTGTTTTTT. Residues: CASISTESTGELFF.

The chain has TRBV23-1 and TRBJ2-7, with a weak D call TRBD1 (6 bases). TRBV23-1 is labeled an ORF, and its function is uncertain. Trimming took 9 bases from V and 2 from J, leaving 14 bases between them. There are 13 residues in the CDR3. The DNA of the CDR3 is TGCGCCAGTAAGTGGACAGAGACCTACGAGCAGTACTTC. Translated: CASKWTETYEQYF.

In its sample, this clonotype was seen once. The genes are TRBV20-1 and TRBJ2-3, with D maybe TRBD2 (6 bases). The germline V gene has CDR1 DFQATT and CDR2 SNEGSKA (reference sequence). The germline V and J ends were trimmed by 5 bases and 0 bases, with 18 bases remaining between them. This CDR3 is 16 amino acids long. The CDR3 region is CSAWPGEPGSTDTQYF. DNA of the CDR3: TGCAGTGCTTGGCCGGGGGAACCGGGTAGCACAGATACGCAGTATTTT.

This clonotype has only a few counts. The V call is TRBV6-1, the J call TRBJ2-3; D uncertain. CDR3 length: 14 amino acids. Trimming removed 7 bases at V and 2 bases at J, with 13 bases between. Germline-derived CDR1 and CDR2 are MNHNS and SASEGT. The CDR3: CASTRKQFTDTQYF. In nucleotides, the CDR3 is TGTGCCAGCACCAGAAAACAGTTCACAGATACGCAGTATTTT.

The V gene is TRBV6-2 or TRBV6-3, the J gene TRBJ1-2, with no clear D. Trimming took 2 bases from V and 4 from J, leaving 5 bases between them. Germline CDR1 and CDR2: MNHEY and SVGEGT. The CDR3 totals 12 residues. CDR3 region: CASSYGLYGYTF. The CDR3 DNA is TGTGCCAGCAGTTACGGGCTCTATGGCTACACCTTC.

Only a few counts were recorded for this clonotype. The gene calls are TRBV27 and TRBJ2-2, with 9 bases matching TRBD2. This CDR3 spans 17 amino acids. Germline V gives CDR1 MNHEY, CDR2 SMNVEV (reference sequence). After removal of 4 bases from V and 1 base from J, the junction contained 7 bases not matched to a gene. Here the CDR3 reads CASSSLAGRGNTGELFF. For the CDR3, the DNA is TGTGCCAGCAGTTCGCTAGCGGGACGAGGGAACACCGGGGAGCTGTTTTTT.

This clonotype was seen only a few times. The chain has TRBV12-3 or TRBV12-4 and TRBJ2-1; possibly TRBD1 or TRBD2 for D (5 bases each). Trimming cost V 3 bases and J 8 bases, with 17 bases left between them. The CDR3 runs to 15 residues. For the CDR3, the DNA is TGTGCCAGCAGTTTTGGGGGATTAGGCCGGGATGAGCAGTTCTTC. Protein: CASSFGGLGRDEQFF.

The chain has TRBV5-1 and TRBJ2-3; 11 nucleotides agree with TRBD2. This CDR3 is built from 15 residues. Per germline, CDR1 SGHRS and CDR2 YFSETQ. Trimming took 2 bases from V and 4 from J; bases not matched to a gene: 3. The CDR3 DNA reads as TGCGCCAGCAGCTTACAGGGACTAGCGGCAGATACGCAGTATTTT. Its translation: CASSLQGLAADTQYF.